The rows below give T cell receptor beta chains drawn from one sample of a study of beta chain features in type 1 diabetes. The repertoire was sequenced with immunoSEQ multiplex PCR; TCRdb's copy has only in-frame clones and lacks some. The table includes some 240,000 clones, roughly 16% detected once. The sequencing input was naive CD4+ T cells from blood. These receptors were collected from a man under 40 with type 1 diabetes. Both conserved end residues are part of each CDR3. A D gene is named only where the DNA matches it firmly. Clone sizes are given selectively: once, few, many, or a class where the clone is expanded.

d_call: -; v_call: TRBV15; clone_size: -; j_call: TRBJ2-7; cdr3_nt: TGTGCCACCAGCAGAGACCAGGGGACGGCCTACGAGCAGTACTTC; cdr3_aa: CATSRDQGTAYEQYF
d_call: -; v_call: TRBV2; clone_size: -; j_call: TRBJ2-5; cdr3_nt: TGTGCCAGCAGCCAGTACCAAGAGACCCAGTACTTC; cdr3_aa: CASSQYQETQYF
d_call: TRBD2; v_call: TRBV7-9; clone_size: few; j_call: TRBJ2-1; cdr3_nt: TGTGCCAGCAGCTTAGCACTAGCGGGAACCTACAATGAGCAGTTCTTC; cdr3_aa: CASSLALAGTYNEQFF
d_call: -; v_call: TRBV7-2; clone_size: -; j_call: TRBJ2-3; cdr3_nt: TGTGCCACTGCCGGGACACTGATTACCACAGATACGCAGTATTTT; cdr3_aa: CATAGTLITTDTQYF
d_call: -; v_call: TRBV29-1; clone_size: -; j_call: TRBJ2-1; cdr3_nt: TGCAGCGTAGCTAGCTACAATGAGCAGTTCTTC; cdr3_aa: CSVASYNEQFF
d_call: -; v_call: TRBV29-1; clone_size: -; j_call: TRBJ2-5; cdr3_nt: TGCAGCGTTGGGCGGACGAGAGGGGAGACCCAGTACTTC; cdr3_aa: CSVGRTRGETQYF
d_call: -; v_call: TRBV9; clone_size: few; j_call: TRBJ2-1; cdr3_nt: TGTGCCAGCAGCCCCCGACCTAACCCTGCGGATGAGCAGTTCTTC; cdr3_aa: CASSPRPNPADEQFF
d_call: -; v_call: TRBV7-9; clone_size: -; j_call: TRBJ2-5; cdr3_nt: TGTGCCAGCAGCTTTCTGGGGCAGGAGACCCAGTACTTC; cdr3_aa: CASSFLGQETQYF
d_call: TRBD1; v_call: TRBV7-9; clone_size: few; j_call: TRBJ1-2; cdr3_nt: TGTGCCAGCGGGACAGGGAGGGACTATGGCTACACCTTC; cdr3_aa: CASGTGRDYGYTF
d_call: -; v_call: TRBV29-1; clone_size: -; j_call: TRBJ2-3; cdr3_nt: TGCAGCGTTCGACTAGTTTTGATGTCAGATACGCAGTATTTT; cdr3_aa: CSVRLVLMSDTQYF
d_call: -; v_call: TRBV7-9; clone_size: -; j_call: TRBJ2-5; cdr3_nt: TGTGCCAGCAGCTATCCGGCCGAGGCCGGGGAGACCCAGTACTTC; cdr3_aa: CASSYPAEAGETQYF
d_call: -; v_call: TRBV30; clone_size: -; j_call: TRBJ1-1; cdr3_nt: TGTGCCTGGAGTGTACGCAGGGACACTGAAGCTTTCTTT; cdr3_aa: CAWSVRRDTEAFF
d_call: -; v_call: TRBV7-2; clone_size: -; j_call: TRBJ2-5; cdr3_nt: TGTGCCAGCAGCCAGAGTAGGGTACAAGAGACCCAGTACTTC; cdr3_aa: CASSQSRVQETQYF
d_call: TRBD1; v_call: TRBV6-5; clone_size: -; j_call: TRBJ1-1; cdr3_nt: TGTGCCAGCAGTGAACAGGGGACAACTGAAGCTTTCTTT; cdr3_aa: CASSEQGTTEAFF
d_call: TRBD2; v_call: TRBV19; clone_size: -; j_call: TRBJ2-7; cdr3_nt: TGTGCCAGTAGTAAACGACTAGCGGATTCCTACGAGCAGTACTTC; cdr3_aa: CASSKRLADSYEQYF
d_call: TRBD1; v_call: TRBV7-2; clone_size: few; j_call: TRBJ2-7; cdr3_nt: TGTGCCAGCAGCTCCGGGACAGGGGATCACGAGCAGTACTTC; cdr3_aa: CASSSGTGDHEQYF
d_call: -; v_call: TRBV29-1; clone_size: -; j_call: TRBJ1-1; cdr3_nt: TGCAGCGTTGTTCGGACAGCACGGAAGAACACTGAAGCTTTCTTT; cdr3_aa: CSVVRTARKNTEAFF
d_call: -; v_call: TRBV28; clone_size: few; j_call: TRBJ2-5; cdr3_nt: TGTGCCAGCAGTTTAGGGACACCGGGAGAGACCCAGTACTTC; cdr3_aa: CASSLGTPGETQYF
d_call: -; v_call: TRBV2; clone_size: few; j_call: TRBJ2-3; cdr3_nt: TGTGCCAGCAGATTCGAAGGATCAGATACGCAGTATTTT; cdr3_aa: CASRFEGSDTQYF
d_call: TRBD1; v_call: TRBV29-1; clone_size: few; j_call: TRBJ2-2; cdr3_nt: TGCAGCGTTAGTCCAGGGGGATCCGGGGAGCTGTTTTTT; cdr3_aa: CSVSPGGSGELFF
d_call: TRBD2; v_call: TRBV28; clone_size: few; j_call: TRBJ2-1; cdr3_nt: TGTGCCAGCAGTTTGATGGCTAGCGGAACCTACAATGAGCAGTTCTTC; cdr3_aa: CASSLMASGTYNEQFF
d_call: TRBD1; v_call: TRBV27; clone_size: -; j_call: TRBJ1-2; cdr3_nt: TGTGCCAGCAGAGGGACAGGGGGGAGAGGCTACACCTTC; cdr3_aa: CASRGTGGRGYTF
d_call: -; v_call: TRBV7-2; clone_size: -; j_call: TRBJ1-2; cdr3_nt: TGTGCCAGCAGCTTAGTCTTTTGGGGAGAGGAAGGCTACACCTTC; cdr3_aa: CASSLVFWGEEGYTF
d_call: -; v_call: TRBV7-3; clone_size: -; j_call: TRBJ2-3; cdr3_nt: TGTGCCAGCAGCGACCGACGGGGCACAGATACGCAGTATTTT; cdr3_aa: CASSDRRGTDTQYF
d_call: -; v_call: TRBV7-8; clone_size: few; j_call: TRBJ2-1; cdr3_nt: TGTGCCTCGAGCCCCCCACCGGGTGAGCAGTTCTTC; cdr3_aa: CASSPPPGEQFF
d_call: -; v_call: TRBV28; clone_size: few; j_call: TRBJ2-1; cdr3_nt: TGTGCCAGCAGTCCCCCGGAGTACAATGAGCAGTTCTTC; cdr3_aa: CASSPPEYNEQFF
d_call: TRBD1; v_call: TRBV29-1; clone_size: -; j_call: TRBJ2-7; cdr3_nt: TGCAGCGTTGAACCGGGACAGGGCTCCTACGAGCAGTACTTC; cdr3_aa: CSVEPGQGSYEQYF
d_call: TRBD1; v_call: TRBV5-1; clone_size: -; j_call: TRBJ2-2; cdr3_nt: TGCGCCAGCCTACTCGGGACAGGGAACACCGGGGAGCTGTTTTTT; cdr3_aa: CASLLGTGNTGELFF
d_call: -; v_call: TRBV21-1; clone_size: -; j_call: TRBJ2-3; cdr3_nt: TGTGCCAGCAGCTATAGCGGGAGGGCCTTTGATACGCAGTATTTT; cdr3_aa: CASSYSGRAFDTQYF
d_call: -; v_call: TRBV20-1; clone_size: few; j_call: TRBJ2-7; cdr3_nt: TGCACTCCCGGCGGCGAGCAGTACTTC; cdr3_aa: CTPGGEQYF
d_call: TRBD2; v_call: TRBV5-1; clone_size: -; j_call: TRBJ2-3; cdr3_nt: TGCGCCAGCAGCTTGGATCTAGCGGAGGCGGATACGCAGTATTTT; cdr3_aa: CASSLDLAEADTQYF